This TCR beta chain was identified during a study of T-cell memory formation after mild COVID-19. Study-wide context: TCR clusters were mostly confined to one donor each. Study findings and constraints: CD8+ contracting clones occupied EMRA, while CD4+ ones occupied mainly CM and EM. Some SARS-CoV-2-responding clones were already detected in memory before infection.

At least ten counts were recorded for this clonotype. Its antigen is as yet unknown. UMIs and sample barcodes were carried by the TCR alpha and TCR beta cDNA libraries that 5'RACE produced using constant-segment primers. MiXCR, applied by TCRdb to the 5' RACE reads, yields one record per CDR3 protein. The sample has fewer than 650,000 distinct CDR3 sequences; 15% to 20% are singletons. CDR3 length: 11 amino acids. V gave up 6 bases and J gave up 5 bases, with 7 bases separating them. The receptor was isolated from an adult woman who had mild COVID-19 (a few samples of this study predate the infection). Cell type and time point are not known. The chain carries TRBV12-3 or TRBV12-4 and TRBJ1-1; D remains ambiguous. The specimen was PBMCs or a T cell subset sorted from them (not recorded which). In DNA form, the CDR3 reads TGTGCCAGCAGCTTTGGGACTGAAGCTTTCTTT. It translates to CASSFGTEAFF.